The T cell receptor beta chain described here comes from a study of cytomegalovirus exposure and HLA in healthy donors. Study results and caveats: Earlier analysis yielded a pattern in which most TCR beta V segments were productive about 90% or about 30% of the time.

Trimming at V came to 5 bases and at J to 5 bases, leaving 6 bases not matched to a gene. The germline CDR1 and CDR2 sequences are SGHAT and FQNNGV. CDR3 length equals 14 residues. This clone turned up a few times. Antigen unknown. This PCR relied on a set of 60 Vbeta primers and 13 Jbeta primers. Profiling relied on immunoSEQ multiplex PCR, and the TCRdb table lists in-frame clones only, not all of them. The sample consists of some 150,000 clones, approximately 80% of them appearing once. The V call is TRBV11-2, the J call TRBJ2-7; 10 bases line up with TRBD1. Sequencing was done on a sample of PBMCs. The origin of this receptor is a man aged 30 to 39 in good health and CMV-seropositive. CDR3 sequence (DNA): TGTGCCAGCAGCAATCGGACAGGGGGAGACGAGCAGTACTTC. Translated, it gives CASSNRTGGDEQYF.